This T cell receptor beta chain was captured by sequencing in a study of cytomegalovirus exposure and HLA in healthy donors. Background on the study: The 120 validation repertoires, a later analysis reported, used the same platform as the approximately 670 repertoires from the first cohort.

General study results and limits: Some TCR beta chains (about 170 of them) were listed as cytomegalovirus-associated.

TCRdb keeps only in-frame clones here, not all; method: immunoSEQ multiplex PCR. The sample contains around 300,000 clones, roughly 85% of which appear only once. As to this clone: As yet, its antigen is unknown.

Germline CDR1 is PRHDT and CDR2 is FYEKMQ (reference sequence). V lost 0 bases, J lost 3 bases, and 15 bases lay in between. This CDR3 spans 16 amino acids. The sequence came from a young woman in good health and CMV-seronegative. Input material: PBMCs. V gene TRBV13 combines with J gene TRBJ2-7; possibly TRBD2 for D (5 bases). The CDR3 DNA reads as TGTGCCAGCAGCTTAGGTCTAGCCCCAAGGCGCTACGAGCAGTACTTC. This translates into CASSLGLAPRRYEQYF.